Presented here are 10 T cell receptor beta chains from one specimen sequenced in a study of metastatic and nonmetastatic thyroid tumors. Using MiXCR, TCRdb re-called clones from the PCR reads. Of more than 15,000 clones listed, around 28% are singletons. There were no patients who had received any treatment before thyroid surgery. The material sequenced was blood. These receptors were collected from a female donor with papillary thyroid cancer or a benign thyroid nodule (not recorded which). Some clones in this sample may be carry-over from other donors' samples.

The chain carries TRBV5-1 and TRBJ1-1; D is undetermined. The V gene lost 0 bases and the J gene lost 2 bases, with 11 bases spanning the gap. The V gene's germline CDR1 is SGHRS and CDR2 YFSETQ. CDR3 length equals 15 residues. CDR3 residues: CASSLDSQPNTEAFF. DNA for the CDR3: TGCGCCAGCAGCTTGGACAGTCAACCTAACACTGAAGCTTTCTTT.

This chain connects TRBV18 to TRBJ1-1; unclear D gene. This CDR3 is built from 12 residues. V was shortened by 1 base and J by 7 bases, with 7 bases between the two germline ends. The germline V gene has CDR1 KGHSH and CDR2 LQKENI. CDR3 DNA: TGTGCCAGCTCACCACAGGCCGTTGAAGCTTTCTTT. Translated, it gives CASSPQAVEAFF. Complete variable domain (other parts from reference TRBV18 and TRBJ1-1): NAGVMQNPRHLVRRRGQEARLRCSPMKGHSHVYWYRQLPEEGLKFMVYLQKENIIDESGMPKERFSAEFPKEGPSILRIQQVVRGDSAAYFCASSPQAVEAFFGQGTRLTVV.

The V call is TRBV20-1, the J call TRBJ2-1, with TRBD2 matching 14 bases. This CDR3 has 14 residues. Germline V lookup: CDR1 DFQATT, CDR2 SNEGSKA (reference sequence). The ends lost 6 bases at V and 6 bases at J; junction bases unmatched: 4. In nucleotides, the CDR3 is TGCAGTGCGGGGACTAGCGGGAGTAGCAATGAGCAGTTCTTC. This encodes CSAGTSGSSNEQFF.

The chain carries TRBV6-1 and TRBJ2-5; D possibly corresponds to TRBD2 (6 bases). Deletions cut 5 bases from V and 5 bases from J, with 12 bases between. The CDR3 has 13 residues. Germline V gene data show CDR1 as MNHNS and CDR2 as SASEGT. CDR3 loop: CASSPTRSETQYF. In DNA, the CDR3 is TGTGCCAGCAGTCCGACTAGAAGTGAGACCCAGTACTTC.

This clone was detected ten times or more. The V and J genes are TRBV7-2 and TRBJ2-7; TRBD1 agrees at 9 bases. V gave up 3 bases and J gave up 3 bases; unmatched junction bases: 12. Germline assignment: CDR1 SGHTA and CDR2 FQGNSA. The CDR3 extends over 17 amino acids. The CDR3: CASSLGGGGQGCYEQYF. In DNA form, the CDR3 reads TGTGCCAGCAGCTTGGGCGGGGGTGGACAGGGGTGCTACGAGCAGTACTTC.

The chain is built from TRBV13 and TRBJ1-5, with no clear D. Per germline, CDR1 PRHDT and CDR2 FYEKMQ (reference sequence). CDR3 length: 12 amino acids. Trimming cost V 5 bases and J 4 bases, with 6 bases left between them. The CDR3 loop is CASSLENQPQHF. In DNA, the CDR3 is TGTGCCAGCAGCCTAGAAAATCAGCCCCAGCATTTT.

This clone was counted a few times. The DNA of the CDR3 is TGTGCCATTAGCGGGACTCGGGTTTCGAGCTATGGCTACACCTTC. Translating gives CAISGTRVSSYGYTF. The J gene is TRBJ1-2, the V gene TRBV6-1; D might be TRBD1 (5 bases). Per germline, CDR1 MNHNS and CDR2 SASEGT. The CDR3 totals 15 residues. V lost 10 bases, J lost 4 bases, and 22 bases lay in between.

The rearrangement links TRBV30 to TRBJ2-1, with D unresolved. Germline CDR1 GTSNPN, CDR2 SVGIG (reference sequence). The V end lost 0 bases, the J end lost 8 bases, and 11 bases lay between the germline ends. The length of the CDR3 is 13 residues. This CDR3 reads CAWSVRRIDEQFF. CDR3 coding DNA: TGTGCCTGGAGTGTAAGACGGATCGATGAGCAGTTCTTC. Filled out from reference TRBV30 and TRBJ2-1, the complete variable domain reads SQTIHQWPATLVQPVGSPLSLECTVEGTSNPNLYWYRQAAGRGLQLLFYSVGIGQISSEVPQNLSASRPQDRQFILSSKKLLLSDSGFYLCAWSVRRIDEQFFGPGTRLTVL.

The genes are TRBV28 and TRBJ1-2; no definite D call. The CDR3 is made up of 14 amino acids. Trimming cost V 5 bases and J 8 bases, with 18 bases left between them. Germline values: CDR1 MDHEN, CDR2 SYDVKM. The CDR3 DNA is TGTGCCAGCAGTCCCTACCACGCACTGACCGGCTACACCTTC. Its protein product is CASSPYHALTGYTF.

The chain couples TRBV20-1 to TRBJ2-7; the D is unclear. V gave up 1 base and J gave up 0 bases, with 7 bases separating them. CDR1 is DFQATT, CDR2 SNEGSKA, per germline (reference sequence). There are 13 residues in the CDR3. The CDR3 reads CSARVLPSYEQYF. In DNA form, the CDR3 reads TGCAGTGCTAGAGTCCTACCCTCCTACGAGCAGTACTTC.